One sample yielded the 11 T cell receptor beta chains listed below, sequenced in a study of shared clonotypes between healthy human individuals. Using immunoSEQ multiplex PCR, the repertoire was profiled, and TCRdb retains in-frame clones only, with some absent. The sample has about 690,000 clones; 90% are singletons. Source material: memory CD8+ T cells from PBMCs. Subset defined: CD45RO+ cells pooled with CCR7-negative TemRA cells. The origin of the receptors is a young man in good health. Some clones in this sample may be carry-over from other donors' samples.

This clone was detected a few times. The chain uses TRBV29-1 and TRBJ1-2, with D maybe TRBD1 (6 bases). The CDR3 totals 13 residues. Trimming cost V 4 bases and J 4 bases, with 13 bases left between them. Germline V gene data show CDR1 as SQVTM and CDR2 as ANQGSEA. CDR3 sequence reads: CSVVKDSFYGYTF. The CDR3 DNA sequence: TGCAGCGTTGTTAAGGACAGCTTCTATGGCTACACCTTC.

This clone was counted a few times. The rearrangement links TRBV27 to TRBJ1-2; maybe TRBD1 (6 bases). V lost 3 bases to trimming and J lost 6 bases, with 11 bases between them. The CDR3 totals 13 residues. CDR1 and CDR2 (germline): MNHEY, SMNVEV (reference sequence). CDR3 in amino acids: CASSLWQGHGYTF. CDR3 in DNA: TGTGCCAGCAGTTTGTGGCAGGGGCATGGCTACACCTTC.

V gene TRBV9 combines with J gene TRBJ1-5, with D maybe TRBD1 (6 bases). There are 13 residues in the CDR3. V lost 3 bases to trimming and J lost 6 bases, with 10 bases between them. Germline V lookup: CDR1 SGDLS, CDR2 YYNGEE. CDR3 sequence (DNA): TGTGCCAGCAGCGAGGGGGTGGGTCAGCCCCAGCATTTT. Protein product: CASSEGVGQPQHF.

This clone turned up a few times. The chain couples TRBV5-1 to TRBJ1-1; 7 bases map to TRBD1. Germline CDR1 is SGHRS and CDR2 is YFSETQ. This CDR3 has 15 residues. With 1 base clipped from V and 3 bases from J, the junction kept 6 bases outside the gene matches. In DNA form, the CDR3 reads TGCGCCAGCAGCTTGTGGGCAGGGGGAGACACTGAAGCTTTCTTT. Amino acids: CASSLWAGGDTEAFF.

This sequence joins TRBV7-9 and TRBJ2-5; the D is unclear. This CDR3 is built from 16 residues. Germline V CDR1 and CDR2: SEHNR, FQNEAQ (reference sequence). The ends were cut back, 6 bases at V and 0 bases at J, with 17 bases in the middle. CDR3 amino acids: CASSNTPTRYQETQYF. The CDR3 DNA is TGTGCCAGCAGTAATACCCCCACAAGGTACCAAGAGACCCAGTACTTC.

The chain joins TRBV9 to TRBJ2-5; weak D call: TRBD2 (6 bases). There are 16 residues in the CDR3. V lost 1 base and J lost 4, with 17 bases in between. CDR1 SGDLS and CDR2 YYNGEE come from the germline V gene. CDR3 in amino acids: CASSVSPTSPVETQYF. Here the CDR3 DNA reads TGTGCCAGCAGCGTAAGCCCTACTAGCCCCGTAGAGACCCAGTACTTC.

This clone is a singleton in its sample. Within the sample, other DNA sequences also encode this same CDR3. The chain is built from TRBV4-3 and TRBJ2-3; D uncertain. The CDR3 length is 13 residues. The V gene lost 1 base and the J gene lost 0 bases, with 2 bases spanning the gap. The germline gives CDR1 LGHNA, CDR2 YSLEER. The CDR3 DNA sequence: TGCGCCAGCAGCCAAGGGAGCACAGATACGCAGTATTTT. Translated: CASSQGSTDTQYF.

CDR3 loop: CASASGQNNQPQHF. The CDR3 nucleotides are TGTGCTAGTGCCTCGGGACAGAACAATCAGCCCCAGCATTTT. J is TRBJ1-5 and V is TRBV12-5; 7 positions agree with TRBD1. The V segment lost 7 bases and the J segment 3 bases; nucleotides outside the gene matches: 6. Germline CDR1 reads LGHNT; CDR2 reads FRNRAP. The CDR3 has 14 residues.

This sequence joins TRBV12-5 and TRBJ1-2; D gene ambiguous. This CDR3 has 14 amino acids. The germline V gene encodes CDR1 LGHNT and CDR2 FRNRAP. V was trimmed by 5 bases and J by 0 bases, leaving 10 bases between them. The CDR3 spells CASGGLDSNYGYTF. The CDR3 bases are TGTGCTAGTGGTGGACTGGATTCTAACTATGGCTACACCTTC.

The chain joins TRBV13 to TRBJ1-5, with no clear D. Germline CDR1 and CDR2: PRHDT and FYEKMQ (reference sequence). Trimming took 0 bases from V and 0 from J, leaving 6 bases between them. The CDR3 consists of 15 residues. The CDR3 bases are TGTGCCAGCAGCTTAGGGGGTAATAGCAATCAGCCCCAGCATTTT. This sequence encodes CASSLGGNSNQPQHF.

The chain links TRBV5-1 to TRBJ2-7; D is uncertain. Germline values: CDR1 SGHRS, CDR2 YFSETQ. This CDR3 comprises 11 residues. The ends were cut back, 2 bases at V and 2 bases at J, with 2 bases in the middle. As DNA, the CDR3 is TGCGCCAGCAGCTTAGCCTACGAGCAGTACTTC. Translated: CASSLAYEQYF.